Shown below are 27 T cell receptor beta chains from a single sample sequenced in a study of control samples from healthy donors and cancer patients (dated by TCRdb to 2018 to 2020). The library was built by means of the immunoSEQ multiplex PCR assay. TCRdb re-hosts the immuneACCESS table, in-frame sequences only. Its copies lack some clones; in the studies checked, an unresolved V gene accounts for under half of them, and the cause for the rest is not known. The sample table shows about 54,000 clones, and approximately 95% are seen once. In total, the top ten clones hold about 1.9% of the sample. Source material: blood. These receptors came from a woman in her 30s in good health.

CDR3 bases: TGTGCCAGCAGCCATACGGGAGTAGGTGGGGCCAACGTCCTGACTTTC. Translating it yields CASSHTGVGGANVLTF. The rearrangement uses TRBV4-2 and TRBJ2-6; D may be TRBD2 (6 bases). V lost 3 bases to trimming and J lost 3 bases, with 12 bases between them. The CDR3 runs 16 residues. Germline CDR1 and CDR2: LGHNA and YNFKEQ.

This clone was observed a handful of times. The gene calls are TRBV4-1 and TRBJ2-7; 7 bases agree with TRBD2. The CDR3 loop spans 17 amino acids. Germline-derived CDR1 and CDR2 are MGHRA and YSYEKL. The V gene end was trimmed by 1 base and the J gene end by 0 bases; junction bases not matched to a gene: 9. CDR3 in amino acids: CASSQAWLAEPSYEQYF. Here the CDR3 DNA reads TGCGCCAGCAGCCAAGCATGGCTAGCGGAACCCTCCTACGAGCAGTACTTC.

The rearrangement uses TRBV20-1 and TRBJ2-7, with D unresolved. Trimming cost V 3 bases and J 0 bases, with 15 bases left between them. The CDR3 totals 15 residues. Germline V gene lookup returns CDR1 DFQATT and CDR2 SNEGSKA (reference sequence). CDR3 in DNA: TGCAGTGCTAGTTTGGGTGCCTTGAGCTCCTACGAGCAGTACTTC. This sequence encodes CSASLGALSSYEQYF.

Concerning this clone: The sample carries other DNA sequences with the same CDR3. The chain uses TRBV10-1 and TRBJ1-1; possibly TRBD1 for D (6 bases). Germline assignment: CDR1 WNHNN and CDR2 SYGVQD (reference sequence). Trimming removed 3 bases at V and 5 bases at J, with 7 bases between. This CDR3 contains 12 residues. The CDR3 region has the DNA TGCGCCAGCAGTGAAGGGGGAACTGAAGCTTTCTTT. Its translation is CASSEGGTEAFF.

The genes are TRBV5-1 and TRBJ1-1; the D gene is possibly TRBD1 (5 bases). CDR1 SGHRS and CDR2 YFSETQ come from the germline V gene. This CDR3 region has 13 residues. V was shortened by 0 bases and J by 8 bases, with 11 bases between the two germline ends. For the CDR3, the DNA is TGCGCCAGCAGCTTGGGAGGGGTGCGCGAAGCTTTCTTT. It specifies CASSLGGVREAFF.

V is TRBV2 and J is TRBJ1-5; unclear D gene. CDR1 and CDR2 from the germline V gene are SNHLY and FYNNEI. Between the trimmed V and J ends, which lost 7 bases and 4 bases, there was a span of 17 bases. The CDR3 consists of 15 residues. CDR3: CASKGRALGNQPQHF. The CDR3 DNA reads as TGTGCCAGCAAAGGGAGGGCGTTGGGTAATCAGCCCCAGCATTTT.

The CDR3 DNA is TGTGCCAGCAGTCCTTCGGACTACAATGAGCAGTTCTTC. It encodes CASSPSDYNEQFF. The chain recombines TRBV27 with TRBJ2-1; unclear D gene. Trimming removed 5 bases at V and 3 bases at J, with 8 bases between. Germline lookup yields CDR1 MNHEY and CDR2 SMNVEV (reference sequence). This CDR3 contains 13 residues.

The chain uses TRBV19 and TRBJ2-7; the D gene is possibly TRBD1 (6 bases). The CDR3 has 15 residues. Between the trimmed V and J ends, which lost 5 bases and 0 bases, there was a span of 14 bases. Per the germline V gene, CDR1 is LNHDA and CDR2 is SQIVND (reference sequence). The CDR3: CASSAQQGHSYEQYF. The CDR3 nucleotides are TGTGCCAGTAGTGCCCAACAGGGACACTCCTACGAGCAGTACTTC. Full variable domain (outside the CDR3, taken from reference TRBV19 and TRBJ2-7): DGGITQSPKYLFRKEGQNVTLSCEQNLNHDAMYWYRQDPGQGLRLIYYSQIVNDFQKGDIAEGYSVSREKKESFPLTVTSAQKNPTAFYLCASSAQQGHSYEQYFGPGTRLTVT.

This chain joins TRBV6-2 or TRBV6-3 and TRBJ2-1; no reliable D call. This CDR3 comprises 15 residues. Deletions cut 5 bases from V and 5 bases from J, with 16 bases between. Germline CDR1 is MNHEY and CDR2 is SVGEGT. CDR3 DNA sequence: TGTGCCAGCAGTAGTGCAATAGACAAAAACAATGAGCAGTTCTTC. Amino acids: CASSSAIDKNNEQFF.

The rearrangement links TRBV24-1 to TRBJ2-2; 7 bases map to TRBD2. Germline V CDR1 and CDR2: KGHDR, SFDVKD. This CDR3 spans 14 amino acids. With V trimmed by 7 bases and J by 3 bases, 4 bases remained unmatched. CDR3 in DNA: TGTGCCACCAGCCCAACTAGCGACACCGGGGAGCTGTTTTTT. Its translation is CATSPTSDTGELFF.

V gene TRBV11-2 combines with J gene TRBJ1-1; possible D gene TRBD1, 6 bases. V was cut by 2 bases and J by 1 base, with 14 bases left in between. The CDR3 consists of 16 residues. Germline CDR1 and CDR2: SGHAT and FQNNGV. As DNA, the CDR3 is TGTGCCAGCAGCTTAATGGGGGGGCACCCGAACACTGAAGCTTTCTTT. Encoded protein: CASSLMGGHPNTEAFF.

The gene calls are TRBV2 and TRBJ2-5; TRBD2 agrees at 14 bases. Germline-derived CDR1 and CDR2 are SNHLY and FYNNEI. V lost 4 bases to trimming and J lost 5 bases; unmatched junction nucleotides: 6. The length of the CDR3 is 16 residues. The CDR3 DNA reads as TGTGCCAGCAGTGCGACTAGCGGGAGGGCGAGGGAGACCCAGTACTTC. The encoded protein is CASSATSGRARETQYF.

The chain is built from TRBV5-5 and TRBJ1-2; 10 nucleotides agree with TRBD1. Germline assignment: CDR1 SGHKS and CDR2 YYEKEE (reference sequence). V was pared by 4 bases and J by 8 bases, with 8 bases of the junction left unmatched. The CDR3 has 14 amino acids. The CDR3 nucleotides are TGTGCCAGCAGCCCCGGCGGGACAGGGGACGGCTACACCTTC. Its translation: CASSPGGTGDGYTF.

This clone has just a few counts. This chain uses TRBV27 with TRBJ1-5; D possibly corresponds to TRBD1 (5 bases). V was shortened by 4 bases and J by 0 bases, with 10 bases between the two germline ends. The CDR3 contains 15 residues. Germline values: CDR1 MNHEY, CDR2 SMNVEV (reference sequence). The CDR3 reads CASSSTANSNQPQHF. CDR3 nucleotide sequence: TGTGCCAGCAGTTCGACAGCAAATAGCAATCAGCCCCAGCATTTT.

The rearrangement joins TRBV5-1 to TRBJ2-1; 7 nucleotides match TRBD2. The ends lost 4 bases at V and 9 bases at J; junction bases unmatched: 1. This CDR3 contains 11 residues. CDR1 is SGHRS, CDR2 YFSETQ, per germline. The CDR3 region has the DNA TGCGCCAGCAGCGCGGGGGTTGAGCAGTTCTTC. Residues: CASSAGVEQFF.

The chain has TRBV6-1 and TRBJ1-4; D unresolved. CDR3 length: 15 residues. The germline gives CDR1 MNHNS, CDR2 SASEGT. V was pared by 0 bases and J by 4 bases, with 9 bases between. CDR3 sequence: CASSEASGFNEKLFF. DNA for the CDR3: TGTGCCAGCAGTGAAGCCTCGGGGTTTAATGAAAAACTGTTTTTT.

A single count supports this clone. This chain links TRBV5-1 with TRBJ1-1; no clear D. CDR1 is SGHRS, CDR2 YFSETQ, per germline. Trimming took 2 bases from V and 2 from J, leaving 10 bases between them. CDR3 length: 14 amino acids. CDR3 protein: CASSLLRGNTEAFF. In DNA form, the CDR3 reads TGCGCCAGCAGCTTACTCAGAGGAAACACTGAAGCTTTCTTT.

The CDR3 here is CASSQEELGGYEQYF. In nucleotides, the CDR3 is TGCGCCAGCAGCCAAGAGGAGTTAGGGGGTTACGAGCAGTACTTC. This sequence joins TRBV4-1 and TRBJ2-7; D may be TRBD1 (6 bases). The CDR3 has 15 amino acids. Trimming took off 0 bases at V and 4 bases at J, with 13 bases between the two ends. CDR1 is MGHRA, CDR2 YSYEKL, per germline.

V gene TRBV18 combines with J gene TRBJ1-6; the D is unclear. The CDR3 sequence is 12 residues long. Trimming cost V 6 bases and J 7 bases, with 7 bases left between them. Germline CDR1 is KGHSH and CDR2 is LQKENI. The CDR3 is CASSKPNSPLHF. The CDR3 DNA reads TGTGCCAGCTCCAAACCGAATTCACCCCTCCACTTT.

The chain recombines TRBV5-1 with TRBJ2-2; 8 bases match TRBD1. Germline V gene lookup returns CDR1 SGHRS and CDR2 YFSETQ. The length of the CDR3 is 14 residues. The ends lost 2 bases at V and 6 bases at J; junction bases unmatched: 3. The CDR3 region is CASSLAGGPGELFF. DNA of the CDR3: TGCGCCAGCAGCTTAGCAGGGGGCCCCGGGGAGCTGTTTTTT.

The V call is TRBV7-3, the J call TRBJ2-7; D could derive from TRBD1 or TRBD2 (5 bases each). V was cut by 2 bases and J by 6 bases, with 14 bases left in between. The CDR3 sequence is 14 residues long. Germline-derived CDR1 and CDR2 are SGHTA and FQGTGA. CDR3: CASSLVAGASEQYF. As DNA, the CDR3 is TGTGCCAGCAGCTTAGTGGCCGGGGCGAGCGAGCAGTACTTC.

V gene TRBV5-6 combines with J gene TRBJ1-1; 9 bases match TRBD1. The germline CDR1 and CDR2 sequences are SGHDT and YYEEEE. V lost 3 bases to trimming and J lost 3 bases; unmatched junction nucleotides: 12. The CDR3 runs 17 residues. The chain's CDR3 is CASSSTGGFLDYTEAFF. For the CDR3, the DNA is TGTGCCAGCAGCTCCACAGGGGGCTTTCTAGATTACACTGAAGCTTTCTTT.

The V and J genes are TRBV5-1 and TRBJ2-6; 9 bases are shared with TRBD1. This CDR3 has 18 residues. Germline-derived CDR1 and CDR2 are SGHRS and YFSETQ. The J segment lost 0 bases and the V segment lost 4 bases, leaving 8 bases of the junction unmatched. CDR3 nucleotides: TGCGCCAGCAGCCAGGGACAGGGCACGATCTCTGGGGCCAACGTCCTGACTTTC. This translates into CASSQGQGTISGANVLTF. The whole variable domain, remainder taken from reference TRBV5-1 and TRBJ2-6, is KAGVTQTPRYLIKTRGQQVTLSCSPISGHRSVSWYQQTPGQGLQFLFEYFSETQRNKGNFPGRFSGRQFSNSRSEMNVSTLELGDSALYLCASSQGQGTISGANVLTFGAGSRLTVL.

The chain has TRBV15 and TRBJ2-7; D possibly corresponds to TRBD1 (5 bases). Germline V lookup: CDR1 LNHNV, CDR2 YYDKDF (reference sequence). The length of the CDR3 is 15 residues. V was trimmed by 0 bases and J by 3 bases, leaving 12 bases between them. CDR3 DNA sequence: TGTGCCACCAGCAGAGATTTGGGGCAGAACTACGAGCAGTACTTC. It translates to CATSRDLGQNYEQYF.

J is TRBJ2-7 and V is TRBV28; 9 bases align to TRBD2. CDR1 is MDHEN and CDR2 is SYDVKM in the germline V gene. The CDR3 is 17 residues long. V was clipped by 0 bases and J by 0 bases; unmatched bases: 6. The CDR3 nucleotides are TGTGCCAGCAGTTTATGGGGACTAGCTTCAAGCTCCTACGAGCAGTACTTC. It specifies CASSLWGLASSSYEQYF.

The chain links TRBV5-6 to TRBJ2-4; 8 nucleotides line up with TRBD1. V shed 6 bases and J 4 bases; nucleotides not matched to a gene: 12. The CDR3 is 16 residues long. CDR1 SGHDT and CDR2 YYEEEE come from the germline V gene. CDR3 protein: CASILRDTGGKNIQYF. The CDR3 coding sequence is TGTGCCAGCATCCTCCGGGACACAGGGGGGAAAAACATTCAGTACTTC. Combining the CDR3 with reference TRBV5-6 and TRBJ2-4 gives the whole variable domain DAGVTQSPTHLIKTRGQQVTLRCSPKSGHDTVSWYQQALGQGPQFIFQYYEEEERQRGNFPDRFSGHQFPNYSSELNVNALLLGDSALYLCASILRDTGGKNIQYFGAGTRLSVL.

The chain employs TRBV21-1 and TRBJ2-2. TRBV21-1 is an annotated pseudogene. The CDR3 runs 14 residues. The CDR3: CASLGSKGEGELFF. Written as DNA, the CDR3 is TGTGCCAGTTTGGGGTCCAAGGGTGAAGGGGAGCTGTTTTTT.